The present TCR beta chain was sequenced within a study of cytomegalovirus exposure and HLA in healthy donors. Study-level results: A cluster of highly shared sequence variants was likely a sequencing artifact.

As concerns this clone: The antigen remains unidentified.

The PCR employed 60 Vbeta primers together with 13 Jbeta primers. Some clones are missing from TCRdb's copy, which holds only in-frame ones; the method was immunoSEQ multiplex PCR. Found here are nearly 65,000 clones, around 73% of them singletons; the top ten hold roughly 5.3%. What was sequenced was PBMCs. This receptor was identified in a middle-aged man in good health and CMV-seronegative.

In nucleotides, the CDR3 is TGTGCCAGCAGCTTAGCAGGGGGACTAGCGGCAACAGATACGCAGTATTTT. Protein: CASSLAGGLAATDTQYF. The chain employs TRBV11-2 and TRBJ2-3, with TRBD2 identical over 11 bases. The ends lost 1 base at V and 3 bases at J; junction bases unmatched: 6. CDR3 size: 17 residues. Germline V gene data show CDR1 as SGHAT and CDR2 as FQNNGV.